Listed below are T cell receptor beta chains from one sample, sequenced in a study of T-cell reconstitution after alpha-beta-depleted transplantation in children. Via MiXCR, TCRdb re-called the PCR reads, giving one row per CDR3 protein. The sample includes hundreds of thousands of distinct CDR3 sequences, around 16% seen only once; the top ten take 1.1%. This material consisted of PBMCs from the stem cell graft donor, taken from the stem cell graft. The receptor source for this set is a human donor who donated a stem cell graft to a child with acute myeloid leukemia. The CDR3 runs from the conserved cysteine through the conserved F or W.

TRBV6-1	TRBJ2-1	CASSERTIYNEQFF
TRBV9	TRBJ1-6	CASSPRIYKDGEDSPLHF
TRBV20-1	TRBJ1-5	CSAREPGQGVENSNQPQHF
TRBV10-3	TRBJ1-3	CAIRARALRNTIYF
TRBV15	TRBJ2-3	CATSSGWGSTDTQYF
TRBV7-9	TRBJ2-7	CASSAGLAGGLLGEQYF
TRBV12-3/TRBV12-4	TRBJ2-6	CASSFILSSAGSSGANVLTF
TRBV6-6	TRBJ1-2	CASSPGDIYGYTF
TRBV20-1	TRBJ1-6	CSATEEGSYNSPLHF
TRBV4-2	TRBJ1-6	CASSQDGTPSSYNSPLHF
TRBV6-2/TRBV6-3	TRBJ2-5	CASSYSRPSDETQYF
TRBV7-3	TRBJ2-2	CASSSSSGGAGVTGELFF
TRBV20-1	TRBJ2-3	CSASGLAGALNTDTQYF
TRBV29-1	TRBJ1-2	CSVAGYGYTF